This T cell receptor (beta chain) was captured in a study of T cells after yellow fever vaccination. The wider study: Each low-cell-number fraction was prepared by means of SMART-Seq v4 Ultra Low Input.

Researchers made TCR cDNA using 5'RACE template switching, and this step added a universal primer site and UMIs. TCRdb processed the 5' RACE reads anew with MiXCR; each CDR3 protein has one entry. The data hold 100,000 to 150,000 distinct CDR3 sequences, with about 7% observed a single time. Findings and caveats of the study: Clones from primary vaccination mostly reappeared after the booster (about 97% CD4, roughly 87% CD8). The appearance of a small share of clonotypes in both CD4 and CD8 compartments was observed.

Trimming cost V 2 bases and J 0 bases, with 11 bases left between them. Germline CDR1 is SGHRS and CDR2 is YFSETQ. There are 15 residues in the CDR3. This clonotype was seen ten or more times. As yet, its antigen is unknown. Sequencing was performed on CD4+ T cells sorted from PBMCs, taken about 41 days after the first yellow fever vaccination. The clonotype was recovered from a man in his late teens or twenties who received the YFV17D yellow fever vaccine. The rearrangement uses TRBV5-1 and TRBJ1-1; D ambiguous. The CDR3 DNA sequence: TGCGCCAGCAGCTTCTCGACCGGCATGAACACTGAAGCTTTCTTT. Translating gives CASSFSTGMNTEAFF.